This T cell receptor beta chain was documented in a study of ipilimumab plus nivolumab after autologous stem cell transplantation. Study-wide results and caveats: The authors say TCR, Treg and microbiome findings warrant further study.

Clones were sequenced by immunoSEQ multiplex PCR, and TCRdb holds only the in-frame ones, with some missing. The table lists about 17,000 clones, under 85% of them singletons, with approximately 34% in the top ten. Ipilimumab, 1 mg/kg, started 14 to 28 days after autologous transplant. Through week 26, nivolumab 3 mg/kg IV was given weeks 1, 4, 7, 10, then biweekly. Looked up from germline, CDR1 is KGHSH and CDR2 is LQKENI. This CDR3 has 15 amino acids. Trimming took 0 bases from V and 2 from J, leaving 11 bases between them. As concerns this clone: Its antigen is undetermined.

This clonotype was sampled from a male donor with diffuse large B-cell lymphoma. The sequences come from PBMCs, collected in a trial of ipilimumab plus nivolumab as post-transplant consolidation. The chain employs TRBV18 and TRBJ2-7; D uncertain. In DNA form, the CDR3 reads TGTGCCAGCTCACCACCAGGTGGCTTTACCTACGAGCAGTACTTC. It codes for CASSPPGGFTYEQYF.